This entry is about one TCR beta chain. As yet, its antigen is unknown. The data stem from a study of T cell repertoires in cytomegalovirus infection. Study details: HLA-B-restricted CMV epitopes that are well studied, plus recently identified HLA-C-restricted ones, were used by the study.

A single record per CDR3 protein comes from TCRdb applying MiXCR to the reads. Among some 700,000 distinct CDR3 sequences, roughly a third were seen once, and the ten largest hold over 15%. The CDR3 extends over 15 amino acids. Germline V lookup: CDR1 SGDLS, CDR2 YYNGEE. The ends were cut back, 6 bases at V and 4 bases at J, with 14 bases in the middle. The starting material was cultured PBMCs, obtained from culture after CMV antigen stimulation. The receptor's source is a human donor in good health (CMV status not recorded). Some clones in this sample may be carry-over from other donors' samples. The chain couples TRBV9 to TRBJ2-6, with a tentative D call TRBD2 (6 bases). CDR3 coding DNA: TGTGCCAGCACTCGGGACTCCTGGGGGGCCAACGTCCTGACTTTC. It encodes CASTRDSWGANVLTF.